A selection of T cell receptor beta chains follows, all from one sample in a study of T-cell memory formation after mild COVID-19. TCRdb ran MiXCR on the 5' RACE reads and lists one entry per CDR3 protein. The table shows approximately 150,000 distinct CDR3 sequences, with about 5.7% occurring only once. The sequenced sample consisted of PBMCs or a T cell subset sorted from them (not recorded which). These receptors came from an adult woman who had mild COVID-19 (a few samples of this study predate the infection). Cell type and time point are not known. Each CDR3 is given with its conserved first and last residue. Fields, in order: V gene, clone size, J gene, D gene, CDR3 DNA, CDR3 protein. D genes are given only for firm matches. Only part of the rows carry a size: once, few, many, or a class if the clone is expanded.

TRBV18,many,TRBJ2-7,-,TGTGCCAGCTCACCACAGTACGAGCAGTACTTC,CASSPQYEQYF
TRBV4-1,few,TRBJ1-1,-,TGCGCCAGCAGCCCCTGGGGAGGGCGGATGAACACTGAAGCTTTCTTT,CASSPWGGRMNTEAFF
TRBV7-3,few,TRBJ2-2,-,TGTGCCAGCAGCCCAGTTGGATCCGGGGAGCTGTTTTTT,CASSPVGSGELFF
TRBV24-1,many,TRBJ1-2,TRBD1,TGTGCCACCAGTGATTCCAGGGGGCGGAATGGCTACACCTTC,CATSDSRGRNGYTF
TRBV24-1,-,TRBJ2-1,-,TGTGCCACCAGTGATACACCGAGAGTTCAGTACAATGAGCAGTTCTTC,CATSDTPRVQYNEQFF
TRBV20-1,many,TRBJ1-1,-,TGCAGTGCTAGGGTTCGCGACACTGAAGCTTTCTTT,CSARVRDTEAFF
TRBV12-3/TRBV12-4,few,TRBJ2-1,-,TGTGCCAGCAGTTCCCAGAGCAATGAGCAGTTCTTC,CASSSQSNEQFF
TRBV29-1,many,TRBJ2-5,TRBD2,TGCAGCGTTGAAGTAGGAGGACGGGAGGACGAGACCCAGTACTTC,CSVEVGGREDETQYF
TRBV10-2,few,TRBJ1-2,TRBD1,TGCGCCAGCAGCGACTGGGACAGTTCTAACTATGGCTACACCTTC,CASSDWDSSNYGYTF
TRBV5-1,-,TRBJ1-1,-,TGCGCCAGCAGCTTGGTCGTCGACACTGAAGCTTTCTTT,CASSLVVDTEAFF
TRBV15,-,TRBJ1-2,-,TGTGCCACCAGCAGAGAGGCGGGGAACTATGGCTACACCTTC,CATSREAGNYGYTF
TRBV5-4,-,TRBJ2-7,-,TGTGCCAGCGGTTCGGGACCGGGGGCCTACGAGCAGTACTTC,CASGSGPGAYEQYF
TRBV12-3/TRBV12-4,many,TRBJ2-2,-,TGTGCCAGCAGAAGTGTAGGGATTAGGACCGGGGAGCTGTTTTTT,CASRSVGIRTGELFF
TRBV5-1,many,TRBJ2-1,-,TGCGCCAGCAGCTTGATTAGCGGCACGTACAATGAGCAGTTCTTC,CASSLISGTYNEQFF
TRBV30,many,TRBJ2-1,-,TGTGCCTGGACTCAAGGCAATGAGCAGTTCTTC,CAWTQGNEQFF
TRBV6-4,-,TRBJ2-7,-,TGTGCCAGCAGTGTCTCTTTGGGCTACGAGCAGTACTTC,CASSVSLGYEQYF
TRBV13,-,TRBJ1-2,-,TGTGCCAGCAGTGTGGTAGGCGGGAACTATGGCTACACCTTC,CASSVVGGNYGYTF
TRBV6-2/TRBV6-3,-,TRBJ1-1,TRBD1,TGTGCCAGCAGTTACCAGGGGGCGATCGGTCAAGCTTTCTTT,CASSYQGAIGQAFF
TRBV12-3/TRBV12-4,many,TRBJ2-3,-,TGTGCCAGCATGGCCTGGGGACAAGCAGATACGCAGTATTTT,CASMAWGQADTQYF
TRBV7-8,few,TRBJ2-5,TRBD2,TGTGCCAGCAGCTTACTCTTAGCGGGAACGGGGGAGACCCAGTACTTC,CASSLLLAGTGETQYF
TRBV6-2/TRBV6-3,-,TRBJ2-5,TRBD2,TGTGCCAGCAGTTACTGGTTCAACGGGGAGGGACCACAAGAGACCCAGTACTTC,CASSYWFNGEGPQETQYF
TRBV5-1,few,TRBJ2-1,TRBD2,TGCGCCAGCAGCATACGCCCTACTAGCGTTGGTAGCGATGAGCAGTTCTTC,CASSIRPTSVGSDEQFF
TRBV9,few,TRBJ2-1,-,TGTGCCAGCAGCGTAGGGTATACAGGGCTTAGGTACAATGAGCAGTTCTTC,CASSVGYTGLRYNEQFF
TRBV10-3,once,TRBJ1-1,TRBD1,TGTGCCACCCAGACAGGGCAGGACACTGAAGCTTTCTTT,CATQTGQDTEAFF
TRBV6-1,-,TRBJ2-7,-,TGTGCCAGCAGTGACCCGGCCAGGGCGCGCTACGAGCAGTACTTC,CASSDPARARYEQYF
TRBV7-6,-,TRBJ2-7,TRBD2,TGTGCCAGCAGCTTACGACGGGAGGGTGAGCAGTACTTC,CASSLRREGEQYF
TRBV15,-,TRBJ2-5,TRBD2,TGTGCCACCAGCAGAGATTTTAGCGGGGAAGAGACCCAGTACTTC,CATSRDFSGEETQYF
TRBV4-2,many,TRBJ1-2,TRBD1,TGTGCCAGCAGCCAACCACAGGGGACAGGGGGCGCAGTGGATGGCTACACCTTC,CASSQPQGTGGAVDGYTF
TRBV10-3,few,TRBJ1-1,-,TGTGCCATCGCCGCAGGGGAGGTCACTGAAGCTTTCTTT,CAIAAGEVTEAFF
TRBV7-2,-,TRBJ2-5,-,TGTGCCAGCAGCTCAAGACTGCCGGAGACCCAGTACTTC,CASSSRLPETQYF
TRBV7-2,many,TRBJ2-1,TRBD1,TGTGCCAGCAGCTCAGGGACAGGCAATGAGCAGTTCTTC,CASSSGTGNEQFF
TRBV21-1,few,TRBJ1-1,-,TGTGCCAGCAGCAAAATGTCGACAGGGGGTTTGGGTGAAGCTTTCTTT,CASSKMSTGGLGEAFF
TRBV7-9,-,TRBJ1-4,-,TGTGCCAGCAGCTTACTGCCCTCAACTAATGAAAAACTGTTTTTT,CASSLLPSTNEKLFF
TRBV5-1,-,TRBJ2-7,-,TGCGCCAGCAGCTTAAGCAGGGCCTCCTACGAGCAGTACTTC,CASSLSRASYEQYF
TRBV6-1,-,TRBJ1-6,TRBD1,TGTGCCAGCAGTGGGGACAGAAAATGGGGACAGGGGAGCAATTCACCCCTCCACTTT,CASSGDRKWGQGSNSPLHF
TRBV9,few,TRBJ2-3,-,TGTGCCAGCAGCGGCGGGAAGTCAGATACGCAGTATTTT,CASSGGKSDTQYF
TRBV7-6,-,TRBJ2-7,-,TGTGCCAGCAGCTTAGCGCCCAGGCAGGGACCCTACGAGCAGTACTTC,CASSLAPRQGPYEQYF
TRBV19,-,TRBJ2-7,TRBD2,TGTGCCAGTAGTATCTCTACTAGCGACATTTACGAGCAGTACTTC,CASSISTSDIYEQYF
TRBV5-1,many,TRBJ2-2,TRBD2,TGCGCCAGCAGCTTGCGCGGGAGTGACAGCGGGGAGCTGTTTTTT,CASSLRGSDSGELFF
TRBV12-3/TRBV12-4,many,TRBJ2-1,-,TGTGCCAGCAGTTTGTGGGGGAGCTCCTACAATGAGCAGTTCTTC,CASSLWGSSYNEQFF
TRBV5-1,many,TRBJ2-3,-,TGTGCCAGCAGTTTAGTCGGCACAGATACGCAGTATTTT,CASSLVGTDTQYF
TRBV12-3/TRBV12-4,many,TRBJ1-2,-,TGTGCCAGCAGTACCGGGACAACGAGACCCTACACCTTC,CASSTGTTRPYTF
TRBV7-8,few,TRBJ2-7,-,TGTGCCAGCAGCTTAGTCAGGGTTGGTCCCTACGAGCAGTACTTC,CASSLVRVGPYEQYF
TRBV20-1,many,TRBJ2-4,-,TGCAGTGCCCTCGCCCAGGGGAGGTACATTCAGTACTTC,CSALAQGRYIQYF
TRBV6-5,-,TRBJ1-5,-,TGTGCCAGCGGCTTTAATCAGCCCCAGCATTTT,CASGFNQPQHF
TRBV5-1,-,TRBJ1-2,TRBD1,TGCGCCAGCAGCTTGACCGGGACAGTTCGCTATGGCTACACCTTC,CASSLTGTVRYGYTF
TRBV4-1,many,TRBJ2-6,-,TGCGCCAGCAGCCACCCAGGGTCCGGGGCCAACGTCCTGACTTTC,CASSHPGSGANVLTF
TRBV6-1,-,TRBJ1-2,-,TGTGCCAGCAGTGAAGCGCTATGGGGAGGGACCTATGGCTACACCTTC,CASSEALWGGTYGYTF
TRBV16,-,TRBJ2-3,-,TGTGCCAGCAGCCAATTTCCAGATACGCAGTATTTT,CASSQFPDTQYF
TRBV6-1,many,TRBJ2-5,TRBD1,TGTGCCAGCAGTGCGGGACAGCAAGAGACCCAGTACTTC,CASSAGQQETQYF
TRBV5-1,few,TRBJ2-5,-,TGCGCCAGCAGCCGTGACAGGCCACCCCAAGAGACCCAGTACTTC,CASSRDRPPQETQYF
TRBV7-3,many,TRBJ1-6,-,TGTGCCAGCAGTGAGGTTTCCGGGGGGAATTCACCCCTCCACTTT,CASSEVSGGNSPLHF
TRBV5-1,many,TRBJ2-3,TRBD2,TGCGCCAGCAGCTTGGGGGTAAAGCGGGAGGAAGATACGCAGTATTTT,CASSLGVKREEDTQYF
TRBV15,few,TRBJ2-2,-,TGTGCCACCAGCAGAGTTGCGGGGCTGAACACCGGGGAGCTGTTTTTT,CATSRVAGLNTGELFF
TRBV4-2,few,TRBJ2-3,TRBD2,TGTGCCAGCAGCCCCGGGACTAGCGGGTACCGCACAGATACGCAGTATTTT,CASSPGTSGYRTDTQYF
TRBV4-3,many,TRBJ1-6,-,TGCGCCAGCAGCCAGACCCATGGCCTGAATTCACCCCTCCACTTT,CASSQTHGLNSPLHF
TRBV5-1,many,TRBJ2-2,-,TGCGCCAGCAGCTCGCGGGCGCCGAACACCGGGGAGCTGTTTTTT,CASSSRAPNTGELFF
TRBV7-2,many,TRBJ2-7,-,TGTGCCAGCAGCTTAAACGGCTACGAGCAGTACTTC,CASSLNGYEQYF
TRBV3-1,many,TRBJ1-1,TRBD1,TGTGCCAGCAGCCAACGACAGGGTAAGAACACTGAAGCTTTCTTT,CASSQRQGKNTEAFF